The T cell receptor (beta chain) under discussion was sequenced for a study of CD8 T cells in ankylosing spondylitis (TCRdb year 2017). Regarding the study in general: To find TCR variants linked to disease, the study profiled T cell receptor beta repertoires in ankylosing spondylitis patients and healthy donors. The whole study cohort included 85 to 120 healthy donors and 20 to 25 ankylosing spondylitis patients. Peripheral blood was sampled, and synovial fluid was also collected from ankylosing spondylitis patients.

This clonotype turned up a few times. Its antigen is not yet known. No base quality values were provided; no much bigger clone lies one nucleotide off. TCRdb records Illumina HiSeq 2500 as the sequencer. Quantitative 5'-RACE with molecular barcodes was the method used to prepare the TCR beta libraries. In the original analysis: A new computational method based on a probabilistic model of VDJ rearrangement was used to identify disease-linked TCR variants. TCRdb redid the processing of the public reads, applying fastp at Q25 and MiXCR, and retained in-frame beta chains. Records with the same CDR3 protein are collapsed into one entry carrying the most frequent genes and DNA. The authors' filters were not applied to this entry. In this sample the table shows just under 350,000 distinct CDR3 sequences, approximately 14% of which occur a single time. The top ten clonotypes cover 0.9% to 1.2% of the sample.

Results the study describes overall, beyond this receptor: Some of the motif variants had been reported before in the synovial fluid and blood of reactive arthritis patients, a finding that suggests common disease-initiation mechanisms. The disease-linked clones were reported to be significantly enriched in matched synovial fluid samples from ankylosing spondylitis patients. Blood from ankylosing spondylitis patients appeared to be characterized by a TCR beta motif composed of under 10 highly homologous amino acid variants. The disease-linked clones showed a CD8+ phenotype and occurred at relatively low frequencies in peripheral blood.

The CDR3 runs 14 residues from the cysteine to the phenylalanine. Only CDR3 DNA is held: 42 bases, read in frame from base 1. The germline V gene sets CDR1 to MNHNS and CDR2 to SASEGT. Trimming takes 6 bases off V and 7 bases off J; junction bases not matched to a gene: 6. The TCR was taken from a male donor with ankylosing spondylitis or in good health (not recorded which). The V and J genes are TRBV6-1 and TRBJ1-6, with 7 middle bases fitting TRBD1. Material: blood, either unsorted or a sorted T cell fraction (not recorded which). The CDR3 protein: CASRSGQPNSPLHF. The DNA sequence reads TGTGCCAGCAGATCGGGACAGCCGAATTCACCCCTCCACTTT.